These 19 T cell receptor beta chains share one sample of origin, sequenced in a study of blood T cell repertoires in COVID-19. The assay was immunoSEQ multiplex PCR, and TCRdb's table has in-frame clones only and misses some. The sample consists of roughly 300,000 clones, 87% of them appearing once. Sequencing used PBMCs or T cells enriched from blood (not recorded which). These receptors came from a woman aged 30 to 39 who had recovered from COVID-19.

This chain links TRBV6-2 or TRBV6-3 with TRBJ2-5; D unclear. The CDR3 sequence is 12 residues long. CDR1 is MNHEY, CDR2 SVGEGT, per germline. V gave up 5 bases and J gave up 0 bases, with 4 bases separating them. The CDR3 nucleotides read TGTGCCAGCAGTCAGGACCAAGAGACCCAGTACTTC. Amino acids: CASSQDQETQYF.

The chain combines TRBV9 with TRBJ1-1; no reliable D call. This CDR3 contains 15 residues. CDR1 and CDR2 (germline): SGDLS, YYNGEE. With 0 bases removed from V and 1 base from J, the gap between germline ends came to 10 bases. In DNA form, the CDR3 reads TGTGCCAGCAGCGTAGCCGGGGTCGGGAACACTGAAGCTTTCTTT. This gives the protein CASSVAGVGNTEAFF. Drawing the rest from reference TRBV9 and TRBJ1-1, the complete variable domain is DSGVTQTPKHLITATGQRVTLRCSPRSGDLSVYWYQQSLDQGLQFLIQYYNGEERAKGNILERFSAQQFPDLHSELNLSSLELGDSALYFCASSVAGVGNTEAFFGQGTRLTVV.

The J gene is TRBJ2-1, the V gene TRBV19; 7 bases match TRBD1. The V and J ends lost 6 bases and 0 bases, in that order; junction bases with no gene match: 5. This CDR3 comprises 15 residues. Germline CDR1 reads LNHDA; CDR2 reads SQIVND (reference sequence). CDR3 in amino acids: CASSLQGSSYNEQFF. For the CDR3, the DNA is TGTGCCAGTAGCCTACAGGGGTCCTCCTACAATGAGCAGTTCTTC.

The CDR3 sequence: CASSYRDTFYQETQYF. Written as DNA, the CDR3 is TGTGCCAGCAGTTACCGGGACACGTTTTACCAAGAGACCCAGTACTTC. The gene calls are TRBV6-2 or TRBV6-3 and TRBJ2-5, with D tentatively TRBD1 (6 bases). Trimming stripped 2 bases from V and 0 bases from J, with 13 bases between. The CDR3 spans 16 residues. Germline values: CDR1 MNHEY, CDR2 SVGEGT.

The rearrangement links TRBV19 to TRBJ2-4; weak D call: TRBD1 (6 bases). Germline V lookup: CDR1 LNHDA, CDR2 SQIVND (reference sequence). Trimming cost V 3 bases and J 4 bases, with 10 bases left between them. CDR3 length: 14 residues. CDR3 DNA sequence: TGTGCCAGTAGTATGGGACATCAGAAAAACATTCAGTACTTC. Protein product: CASSMGHQKNIQYF.

V and J are TRBV6-5 and TRBJ1-1; D is unclear. V was shortened by 2 bases and J by 1 base, with 8 bases between the two germline ends. The germline V gene encodes CDR1 MNHEY and CDR2 SVGAGI. CDR3 size: 14 residues. DNA for the CDR3: TGTGCCAGCAGTTACGACATAAAGAACACTGAAGCTTTCTTT. Translating it yields CASSYDIKNTEAFF.

This rearrangement joins TRBV18 to TRBJ1-1; D is ambiguous. V was trimmed by 2 bases and J by 1 base, leaving 8 bases between them. Germline V gene data show CDR1 as KGHSH and CDR2 as LQKENI. The CDR3 loop spans 14 amino acids. The CDR3 spells CASSPIQENTEAFF. The CDR3 DNA is TGTGCCAGCTCACCAATTCAGGAGAACACTGAAGCTTTCTTT.

This chain joins TRBV29-1 and TRBJ1-2, with D uncertain. CDR1 and CDR2 from the germline V gene are SQVTM and ANQGSEA. V lost 6 bases and J lost 6, with 20 bases in between. The CDR3 is 14 residues long. In nucleotides, the CDR3 is TGCAGCGTGGCGCCTAACGGGATTCCAGATGGCTACACCTTC. The encoded protein is CSVAPNGIPDGYTF.

The gene calls are TRBV3-1 (or the pseudogene TRBV3-2) and TRBJ2-1; 10 positions agree with TRBD1. Per the germline V gene, CDR1 is LGHDT and CDR2 is YNNKEL (reference sequence). V lost 5 bases to trimming and J lost 6 bases; unmatched junction nucleotides: 10. The CDR3 runs to 16 residues. CDR3: CASSRTGTGAGNEQFF. The CDR3 coding sequence is TGTGCCAGCAGCAGGACGGGGACAGGGGCCGGCAATGAGCAGTTCTTC.

The rearrangement joins TRBV6-2 or TRBV6-3 to TRBJ2-7; 7 bases agree with TRBD1. V was pared by 2 bases and J by 2 bases, with 9 bases of the junction left unmatched. Germline CDR1 MNHEY, CDR2 SVGEGT. CDR3 length: 16 residues. CDR3 protein: CASSYGRGRSPYEQYF. CDR3 DNA: TGTGCCAGCAGTTACGGTAGGGGGCGATCCCCCTACGAGCAGTACTTC.

V usage is TRBV20-1 and J usage is TRBJ1-6, with 8 positions matching TRBD1. Germline V gene sequence: CDR1 DFQATT, CDR2 SNEGSKA (reference sequence). J gave up 9 bases and V 3 bases, and 7 bases lay outside the gene matches. The CDR3 runs 14 residues. The CDR3 spells CSASSGQEGSPLHF. The CDR3 nucleotides read TGCAGTGCTAGTTCGGGACAGGAGGGTTCACCCCTCCACTTT.

The chain employs TRBV5-1 and TRBJ1-1; D call uncertain. V shed 4 bases and J shed 0 bases, with 10 bases lying between them. The CDR3 consists of 14 residues. The germline V gene encodes CDR1 SGHRS and CDR2 YFSETQ. The CDR3 region is CASSPEVMNTEAFF. In DNA form, the CDR3 reads TGCGCCAGCAGCCCGGAGGTGATGAACACTGAAGCTTTCTTT.

The V gene is TRBV2, the J gene TRBJ1-2, with no clear D. V lost 5 bases and J lost 6, with 7 bases in between. The CDR3 loop spans 11 amino acids. CDR1 and CDR2 from the germline V gene are SNHLY and FYNNEI. CDR3 in DNA: TGTGCCAGCAGTCTACGAAATGGCTACACCTTC. Translation: CASSLRNGYTF.

This clone was found once. This chain links TRBV19 with TRBJ1-1; 7 bases are shared with TRBD1. This CDR3 has 14 amino acids. Losses at the gene ends were 5 bases for V and 1 base for J; bases not matched to a gene: 4. Germline V gene sequence: CDR1 LNHDA, CDR2 SQIVND (reference sequence). CDR3 sequence reads: CASSAGTENTEAFF. In nucleotides, the CDR3 is TGTGCCAGTAGTGCAGGGACAGAGAACACTGAAGCTTTCTTT. The full variable domain, its missing parts supplied by reference TRBV19 and TRBJ1-1, is DGGITQSPKYLFRKEGQNVTLSCEQNLNHDAMYWYRQDPGQGLRLIYYSQIVNDFQKGDIAEGYSVSREKKESFPLTVTSAQKNPTAFYLCASSAGTENTEAFFGQGTRLTVV.

V is TRBV19 and J is TRBJ2-7; the D is unclear. The CDR3 loop spans 13 amino acids. Trimming stripped 9 bases from V and 3 bases from J, with 15 bases between. Germline V gene lookup returns CDR1 LNHDA and CDR2 SQIVND (reference sequence). CDR3 protein: CASTPGSIYEQYF. CDR3 coding DNA: TGTGCCAGCACCCCGGGTTCGATCTACGAGCAGTACTTC.

The V and J genes are TRBV24-1 and TRBJ1-1; a possible D gene is TRBD1 (6 bases). Between the trimmed V and J ends, which lost 5 bases and 1 base, there was a span of 19 bases. The CDR3 sequence is 17 residues long. Germline V CDR1 and CDR2: KGHDR, SFDVKD. The CDR3 nucleotides read TGTGCCACCAGTGCCACTCGGGGCGGGGGCCCGAACACTGAAGCTTTCTTT. Translated: CATSATRGGGPNTEAFF.

The chain uses TRBV5-8 and TRBJ2-5; 11 bases agree with TRBD2. From germline, CDR1 is SGHTS and CDR2 YDEGEE. With V trimmed by 7 bases and J by 0 bases, 5 bases remained unmatched. The CDR3 consists of 15 residues. The CDR3, as DNA: TGTGCCAGCTTCCCTAGCGGGGGGTACCAAGAGACCCAGTACTTC. Protein sequence: CASFPSGGYQETQYF.

The chain is built from TRBV5-1 and TRBJ1-1; possibly TRBD1 for D (6 bases). CDR3 length equals 14 residues. Germline V gene sequence: CDR1 SGHRS, CDR2 YFSETQ. V shed 4 bases and J shed 8 bases, with 18 bases lying between them. CDR3 sequence reads: CASSIRLLGQEAFF. CDR3 coding DNA: TGCGCCAGCAGCATACGACTTTTAGGACAGGAAGCTTTCTTT.

This chain links TRBV10-3 with TRBJ1-1, with 8 bases that match TRBD1. This CDR3 spans 14 amino acids. Germline V gene sequence: CDR1 ENHRY, CDR2 SYGVKD. V shed 7 bases, J shed 5 bases, and the junction held 9 bases outside the gene matches. The CDR3 reads CAINYDRGRTEAFF. CDR3 in DNA: TGTGCCATCAATTATGACAGGGGTAGGACTGAAGCTTTCTTT.